This T cell receptor beta chain emerged from a study of blood T cell repertoires in COVID-19. The overall study: COVID-19 samples collected from the United States, Italy and Spain covered acute and convalescent phases. PBMCs, B-cell-depleted T cells, or T cells were the source of the cDNA or gDNA that made up the material.

Methods used by the authors: Researchers report that nucleated cell counts were estimated from reference gene primer amplification. Measured with immunoSEQ multiplex PCR; TCRdb has only the in-frame clones, and not every one. That table furnishes V, J and clone size, whereas the DNA furnished D and trimming. Among some 78,000 clones listed, 80% to 85% were seen once. Germline values: CDR1 SGHTA, CDR2 FQGNSA. CDR3 length: 14 residues. With V trimmed by 4 bases and J by 8 bases, 7 bases remained unmatched. The chain joins TRBV7-2 to TRBJ2-4; 8 nucleotides match TRBD2. Sample: peripheral blood. The clonotype comes from a man aged 45 to 65 with acute or convalescent COVID-19. The CDR3 here is CASSSPGLGDIQYF. As DNA, the CDR3 is TGTGCCAGCAGCTCACCGGGACTAGGGGACATTCAGTACTTC. Supplemented by reference TRBV7-2 and TRBJ2-4, the full variable domain reads GAGVSQSPSNKVTEKGKDVELRCDPISGHTALYWYRQSLGQGLEFLIYFQGNSAPDKSGLPSDRFSAERTGGSVSTLTIQRTQQEDSAVYLCASSSPGLGDIQYFGAGTRLSVL.